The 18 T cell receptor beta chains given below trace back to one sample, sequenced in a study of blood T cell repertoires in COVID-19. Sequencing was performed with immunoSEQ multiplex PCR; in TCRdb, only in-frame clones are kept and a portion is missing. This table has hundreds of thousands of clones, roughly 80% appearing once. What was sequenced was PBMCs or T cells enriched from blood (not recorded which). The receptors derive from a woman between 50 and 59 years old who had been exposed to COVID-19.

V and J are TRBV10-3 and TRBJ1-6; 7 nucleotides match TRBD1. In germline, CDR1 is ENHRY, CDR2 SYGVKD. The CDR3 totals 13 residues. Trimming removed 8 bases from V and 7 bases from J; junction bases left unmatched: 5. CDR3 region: CAIGQDPNSPLHF. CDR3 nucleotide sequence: TGTGCCATCGGACAGGACCCCAATTCACCCCTCCACTTT.

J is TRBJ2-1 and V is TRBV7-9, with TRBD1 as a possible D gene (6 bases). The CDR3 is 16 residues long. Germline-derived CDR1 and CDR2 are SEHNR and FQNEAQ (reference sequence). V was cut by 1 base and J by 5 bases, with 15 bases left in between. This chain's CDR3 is CASSLVFGQLHNEQFF. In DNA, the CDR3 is TGTGCCAGCAGCTTAGTGTTTGGACAGCTCCACAATGAGCAGTTCTTC.

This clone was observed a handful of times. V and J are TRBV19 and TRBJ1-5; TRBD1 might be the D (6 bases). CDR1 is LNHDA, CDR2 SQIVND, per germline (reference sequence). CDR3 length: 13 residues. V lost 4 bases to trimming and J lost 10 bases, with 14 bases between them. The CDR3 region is CASSTTGVGPQHF. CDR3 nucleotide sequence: TGTGCCAGTAGTACGACAGGCGTGGGACCCCAGCATTTT.

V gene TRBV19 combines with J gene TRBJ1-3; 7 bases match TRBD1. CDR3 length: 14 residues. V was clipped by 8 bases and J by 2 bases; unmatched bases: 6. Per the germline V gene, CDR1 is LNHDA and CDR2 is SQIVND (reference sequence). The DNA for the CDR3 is TGTGCCAGTGCAGGGGGATTGACTGGAAACACCATATATTTT. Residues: CASAGGLTGNTIYF.

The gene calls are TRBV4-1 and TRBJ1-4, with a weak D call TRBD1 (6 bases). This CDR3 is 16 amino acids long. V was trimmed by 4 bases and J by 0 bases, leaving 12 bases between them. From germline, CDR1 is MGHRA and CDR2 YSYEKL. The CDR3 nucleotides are TGCGCCAGCAGCCTCCGGACAGCTGCAACTAATGAAAAACTGTTTTTT. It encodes CASSLRTAATNEKLFF.

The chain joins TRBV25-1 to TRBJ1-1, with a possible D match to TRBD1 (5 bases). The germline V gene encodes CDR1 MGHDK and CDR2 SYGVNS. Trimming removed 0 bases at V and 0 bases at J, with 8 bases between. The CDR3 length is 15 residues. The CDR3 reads CASSEYDSLNTEAFF. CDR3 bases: TGTGCCAGCAGTGAATATGACAGTTTGAACACTGAAGCTTTCTTT.

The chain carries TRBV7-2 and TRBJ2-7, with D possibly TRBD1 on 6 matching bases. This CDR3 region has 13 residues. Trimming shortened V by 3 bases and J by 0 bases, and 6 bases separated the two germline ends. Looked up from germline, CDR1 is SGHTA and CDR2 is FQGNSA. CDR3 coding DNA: TGTGCCAGCAGCTTCAGGGGCTCCTACGAGCAGTACTTC. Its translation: CASSFRGSYEQYF.

CDR3 bases: TGTGCCAGCAGTCTGGACACATCCTCTGGAAACACCATATATTTT. Residues: CASSLDTSSGNTIYF. The chain recombines TRBV27 with TRBJ1-3, with TRBD1 as a possible D gene (5 bases). V lost 5 bases and J lost 0, with 11 bases in between. This CDR3 comprises 15 residues. Germline assignment: CDR1 MNHEY and CDR2 SMNVEV (reference sequence).

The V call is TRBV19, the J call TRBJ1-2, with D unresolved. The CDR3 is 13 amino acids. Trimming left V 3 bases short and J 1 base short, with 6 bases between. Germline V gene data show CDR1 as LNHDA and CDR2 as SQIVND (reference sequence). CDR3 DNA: TGTGCCAGTAGTATCCAACTTAACTATGGCTACACCTTC. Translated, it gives CASSIQLNYGYTF.

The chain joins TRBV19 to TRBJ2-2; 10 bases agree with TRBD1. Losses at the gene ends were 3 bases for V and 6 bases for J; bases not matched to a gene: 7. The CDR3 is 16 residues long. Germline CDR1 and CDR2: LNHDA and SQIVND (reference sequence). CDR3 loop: CASSMGGTGVSGELFF. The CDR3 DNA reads TGTGCCAGTAGTATGGGGGGGACAGGGGTATCCGGGGAGCTGTTTTTT.

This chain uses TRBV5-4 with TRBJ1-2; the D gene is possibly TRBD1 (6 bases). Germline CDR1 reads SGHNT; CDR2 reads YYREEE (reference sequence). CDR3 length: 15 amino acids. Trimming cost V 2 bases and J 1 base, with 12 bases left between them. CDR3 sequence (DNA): TGTGCCAGCAGCTTCGGGGGGCGGGTTAACTATGGCTACACCTTC. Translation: CASSFGGRVNYGYTF. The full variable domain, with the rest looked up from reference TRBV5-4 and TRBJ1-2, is ETGVTQSPTHLIKTRGQQVTLRCSSQSGHNTVSWYQQALGQGPQFIFQYYREEENGRGNFPPRFSGLQFPNYSSELNVNALELDDSALYLCASSFGGRVNYGYTFGSGTRLTVV.

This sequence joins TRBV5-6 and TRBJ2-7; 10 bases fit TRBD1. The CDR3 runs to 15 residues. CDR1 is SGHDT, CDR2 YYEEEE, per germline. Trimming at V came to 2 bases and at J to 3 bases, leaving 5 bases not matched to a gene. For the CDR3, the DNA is TGTGCCAGCAGCTTAAGGACAGGGGGTGTCTACGAGCAGTACTTC. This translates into CASSLRTGGVYEQYF.

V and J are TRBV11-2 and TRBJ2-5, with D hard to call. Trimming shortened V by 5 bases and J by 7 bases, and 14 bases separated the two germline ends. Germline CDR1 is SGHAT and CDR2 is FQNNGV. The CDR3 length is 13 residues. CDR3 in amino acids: CASSRLGRWTQYF. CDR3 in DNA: TGTGCCAGCAGCCGACTCGGAAGGTGGACCCAGTACTTC.

CDR3 sequence: CASSLDPRGGQETQYF. DNA for the CDR3: TGTGCCAGCAGCTTGGATCCCCGGGGAGGCCAAGAGACCCAGTACTTC. The chain combines TRBV5-4 with TRBJ2-5; possibly TRBD2 for D (6 bases). V lost 0 bases and J 1 base, leaving 13 bases between the germline ends. Germline loops: CDR1 SGHNT, CDR2 YYREEE (reference sequence). The CDR3 runs to 16 residues.

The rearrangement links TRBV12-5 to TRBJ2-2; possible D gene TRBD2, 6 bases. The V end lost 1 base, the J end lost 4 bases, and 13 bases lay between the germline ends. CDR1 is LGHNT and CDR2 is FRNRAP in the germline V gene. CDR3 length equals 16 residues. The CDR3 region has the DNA TGTGCTAGTGGTTTGGGAGGTAGCGGCCCCACCGGGGAGCTGTTTTTT. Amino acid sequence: CASGLGGSGPTGELFF.

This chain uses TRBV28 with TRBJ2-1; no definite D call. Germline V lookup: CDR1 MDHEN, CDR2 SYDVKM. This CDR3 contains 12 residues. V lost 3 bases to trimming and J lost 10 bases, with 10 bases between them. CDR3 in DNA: TGTGCCAGCAGTTTCGGTCCGTGGGAGCAGTTCTTC. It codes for CASSFGPWEQFF.

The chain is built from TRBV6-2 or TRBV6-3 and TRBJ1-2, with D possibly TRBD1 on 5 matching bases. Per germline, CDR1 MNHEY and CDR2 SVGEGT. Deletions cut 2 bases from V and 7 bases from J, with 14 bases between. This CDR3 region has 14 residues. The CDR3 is CASSYTGPPPGYTF. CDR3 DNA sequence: TGTGCCAGCAGTTACACAGGACCCCCGCCTGGCTACACCTTC.

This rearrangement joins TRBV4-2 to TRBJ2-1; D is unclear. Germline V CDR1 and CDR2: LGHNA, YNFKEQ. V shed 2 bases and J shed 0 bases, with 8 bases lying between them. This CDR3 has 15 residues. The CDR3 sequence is CASSQYEDSYNEQFF. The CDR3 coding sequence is TGTGCCAGCAGCCAATACGAGGACTCCTACAATGAGCAGTTCTTC.